What follows are 8 T cell receptor beta chains derived from one specimen sequenced in a study of CD8+ T cells in alopecia areata. The sequencing template was cDNA reverse transcribed from extracted RNA. Libraries were prepared by immunoSEQ multiplex PCR; TCRdb keeps only in-frame clonotypes and omits some of them. Among about 150,000 clones, 45% to 55% were seen once, and the ten largest hold approximately 19%. The sample was CD8+ T cells sorted from blood, taken at week 0. The receptors shown here come from a human donor with alopecia areata.

This clone has more than one count but fewer than ten. This rearrangement joins TRBV7-9 to TRBJ1-1, with D possibly TRBD1 on 5 matching bases. CDR1 SEHNR and CDR2 FQNEAQ come from the germline V gene (reference sequence). There are 16 residues in the CDR3. Trimming stripped 4 bases from V and 6 bases from J, with 21 bases between. The CDR3 spells CASSSRSEKGVPEAFF. CDR3 DNA: TGTGCCAGCAGCTCCCGAAGCGAAAAAGGGGTCCCTGAAGCTTTCTTT.

This clone was seen more than once but under ten times. The CDR3 protein is CASSKGGNQPQHF. The CDR3 DNA sequence: TGTGCCAGCAGTAAGGGGGGCAATCAGCCCCAGCATTTT. J is TRBJ1-5 and V is TRBV7-9; possibly TRBD1 for D (6 bases). The germline gives CDR1 SEHNR, CDR2 FQNEAQ (reference sequence). CDR3 length: 13 amino acids. V was cut by 6 bases and J by 2 bases, with 8 bases left in between.

V is TRBV28 and J is TRBJ1-1; no clear D. The germline gives CDR1 MDHEN, CDR2 SYDVKM. This CDR3 comprises 14 residues. V was cut by 6 bases and J by 1 base, with 12 bases left in between. The chain's CDR3 is CASSSGPTNTEAFF. In DNA form, the CDR3 reads TGTGCCAGCAGCTCGGGCCCTACGAACACTGAAGCTTTCTTT.

The chain joins TRBV4-3 to TRBJ2-1; a weak D match, TRBD2 (5 bases). The germline V gene encodes CDR1 LGHNA and CDR2 YSLEER. The CDR3 length is 18 residues. V gave up 0 bases and J gave up 7 bases, with 22 bases separating them. The CDR3 DNA follows: TGCGCCAGCAGCCAAGATACACACACCTTATCTTCGGGGAATGAGCAGTTCTTC. Its translation: CASSQDTHTLSSGNEQFF.

The V gene is TRBV2, the J gene TRBJ2-7; D perhaps matches TRBD2 (6 bases). CDR1 and CDR2 from the germline V gene are SNHLY and FYNNEI. Trimming removed 2 bases at V and 4 bases at J, with 15 bases between. The CDR3 spans 15 residues. For the CDR3, the DNA is TGTGCCAGCAGTGAATGGGGAGGAGGAGCTTACGAGCAGTACTTC. Translation: CASSEWGGGAYEQYF. Full variable domain (missing parts from reference TRBV2 and TRBJ2-7): EPEVTQTPSHQVTQMGQEVILRCVPISNHLYFYWYRQILGQKVEFLVSFYNNEISEKSEIFDDQFSVERPDGSNFTLKIRSTKLEDSAMYFCASSEWGGGAYEQYFGPGTRLTVT.

The chain employs TRBV5-1 and TRBJ2-7, with TRBD1 identical over 9 bases. CDR1 SGHRS and CDR2 YFSETQ come from the germline V gene. The trim removed 5 bases at V and 5 bases at J, leaving 2 bases unmatched. There are 12 residues in the CDR3. CDR3 in amino acids: CASSTGGDEQYF. CDR3 DNA: TGCGCCAGCAGTACAGGGGGCGACGAGCAGTACTTC.

This clone was detected once. This chain uses TRBV7-2 with TRBJ1-1; TRBD1 matches at 9 bases. The CDR3 runs 15 residues. Trimming removed 4 bases from V and 4 bases from J; junction bases left unmatched: 7. The germline CDR1 and CDR2 sequences are SGHTA and FQGNSA. In DNA, the CDR3 is TGTGCCAGCAGCTCACGCACAGGGGGCGTCACTGAAGCTTTCTTT. It specifies CASSSRTGGVTEAFF.

In regard to this clone: Other DNA sequences in this specimen translate into the identical CDR3. J is TRBJ2-7 and V is TRBV5-6; D is perhaps TRBD2 (5 bases). Per the germline V gene, CDR1 is SGHDT and CDR2 is YYEEEE. The CDR3 spans 13 residues. The germline V and J ends were trimmed by 2 bases and 0 bases, with 6 bases remaining between them. The CDR3 DNA reads as TGTGCCAGCAGCTTAGGGAGCTCCTACGAGCAGTACTTC. Amino acids: CASSLGSSYEQYF.